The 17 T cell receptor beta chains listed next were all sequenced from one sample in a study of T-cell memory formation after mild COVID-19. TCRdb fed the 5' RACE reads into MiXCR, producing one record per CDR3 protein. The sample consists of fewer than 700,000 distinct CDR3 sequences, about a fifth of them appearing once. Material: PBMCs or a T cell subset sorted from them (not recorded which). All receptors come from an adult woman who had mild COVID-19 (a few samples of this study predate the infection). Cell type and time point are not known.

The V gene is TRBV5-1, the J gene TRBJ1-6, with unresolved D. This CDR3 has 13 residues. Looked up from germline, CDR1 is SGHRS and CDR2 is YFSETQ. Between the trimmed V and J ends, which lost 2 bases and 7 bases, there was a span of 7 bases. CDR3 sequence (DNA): TGCGCCAGCAGCTTAACCAGGAATTCACCCCTCCACTTT. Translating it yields CASSLTRNSPLHF.

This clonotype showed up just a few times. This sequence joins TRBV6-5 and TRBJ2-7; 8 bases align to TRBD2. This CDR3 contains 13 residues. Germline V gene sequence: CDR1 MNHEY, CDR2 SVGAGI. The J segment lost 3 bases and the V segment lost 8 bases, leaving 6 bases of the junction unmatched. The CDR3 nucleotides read TGTGCCAGCCGACTAGCGCTCGACTACGAGCAGTACTTC. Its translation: CASRLALDYEQYF.

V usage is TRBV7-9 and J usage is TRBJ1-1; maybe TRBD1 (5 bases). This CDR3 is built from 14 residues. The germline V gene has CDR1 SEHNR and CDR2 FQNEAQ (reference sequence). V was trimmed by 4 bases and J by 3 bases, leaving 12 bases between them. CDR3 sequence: CASSWLQGDTEAFF. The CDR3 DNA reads TGTGCCAGCAGCTGGTTACAAGGGGACACTGAAGCTTTCTTT.

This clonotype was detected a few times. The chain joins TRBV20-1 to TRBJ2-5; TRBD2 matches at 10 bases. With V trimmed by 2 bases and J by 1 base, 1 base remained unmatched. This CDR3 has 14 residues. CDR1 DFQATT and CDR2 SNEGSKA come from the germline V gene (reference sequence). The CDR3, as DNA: TGCAGTGCTAGACTAGCGGGGGTCCAAGAGACCCAGTACTTC. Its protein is CSARLAGVQETQYF.

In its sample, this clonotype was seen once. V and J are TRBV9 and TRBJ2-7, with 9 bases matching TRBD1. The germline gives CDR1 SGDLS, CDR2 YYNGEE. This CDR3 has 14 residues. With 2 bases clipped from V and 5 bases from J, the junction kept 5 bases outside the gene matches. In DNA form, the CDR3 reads TGTGCCAGCAGCGTTGGGGACAGGGTCCACGAGCAGTACTTC. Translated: CASSVGDRVHEQYF.

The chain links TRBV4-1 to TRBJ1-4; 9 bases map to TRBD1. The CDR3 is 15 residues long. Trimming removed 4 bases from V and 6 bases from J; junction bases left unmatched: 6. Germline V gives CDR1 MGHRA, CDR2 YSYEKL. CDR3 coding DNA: TGCGCCAGCAGCCCACAGGACAGGGGTGATGAAAAACTGTTTTTT. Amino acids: CASSPQDRGDEKLFF.

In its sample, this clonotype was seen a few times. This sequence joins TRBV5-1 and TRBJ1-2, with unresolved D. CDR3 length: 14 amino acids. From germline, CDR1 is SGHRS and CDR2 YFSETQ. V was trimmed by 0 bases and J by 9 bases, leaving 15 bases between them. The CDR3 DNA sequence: TGCGCCAGCAGCTTGGGTGGCCAGCTTGTGAGCTACACCTTC. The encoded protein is CASSLGGQLVSYTF.

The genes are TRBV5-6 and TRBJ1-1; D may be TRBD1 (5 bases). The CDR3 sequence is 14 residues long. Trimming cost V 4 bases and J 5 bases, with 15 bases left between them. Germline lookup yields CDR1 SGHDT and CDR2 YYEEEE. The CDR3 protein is CASSRPMGRTEAFF. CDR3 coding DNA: TGTGCCAGCAGCCGGCCCATGGGGCGGACTGAAGCTTTCTTT.

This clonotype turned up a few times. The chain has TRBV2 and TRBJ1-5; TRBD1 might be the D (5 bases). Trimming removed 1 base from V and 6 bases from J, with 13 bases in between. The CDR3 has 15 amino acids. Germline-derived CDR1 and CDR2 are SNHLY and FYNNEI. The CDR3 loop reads CASSEDRGRSQPQHF. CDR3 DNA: TGTGCCAGCAGTGAAGATAGGGGACGGAGTCAGCCCCAGCATTTT.

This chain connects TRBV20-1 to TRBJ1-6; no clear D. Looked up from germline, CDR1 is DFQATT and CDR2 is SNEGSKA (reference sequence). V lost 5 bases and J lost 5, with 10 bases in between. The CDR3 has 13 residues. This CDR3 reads CSAQVHHNSPLHF. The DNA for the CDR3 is TGCAGTGCTCAAGTCCACCATAATTCACCCCTCCACTTT.

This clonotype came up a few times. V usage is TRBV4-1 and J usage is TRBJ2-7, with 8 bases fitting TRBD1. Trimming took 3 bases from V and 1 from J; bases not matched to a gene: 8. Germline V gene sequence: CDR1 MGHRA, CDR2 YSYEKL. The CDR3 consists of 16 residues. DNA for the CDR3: TGCGCCAGCAGCCAGACGACAGGGGCGGGTTCCTACGAGCAGTACTTC. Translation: CASSQTTGAGSYEQYF.

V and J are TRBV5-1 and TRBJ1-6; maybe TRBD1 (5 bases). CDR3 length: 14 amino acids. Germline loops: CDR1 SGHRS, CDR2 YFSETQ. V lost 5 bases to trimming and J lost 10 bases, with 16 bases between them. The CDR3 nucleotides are TGCGCCAGCAGTTCGGGGGACCCTTCATCACCCCTCCACTTT. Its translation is CASSSGDPSSPLHF.

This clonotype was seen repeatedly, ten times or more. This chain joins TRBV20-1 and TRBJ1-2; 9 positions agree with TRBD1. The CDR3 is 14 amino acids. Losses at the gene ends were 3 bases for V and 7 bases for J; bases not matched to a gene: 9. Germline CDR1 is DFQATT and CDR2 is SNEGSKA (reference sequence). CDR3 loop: CSASPTTGGSGYTF. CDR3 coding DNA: TGCAGTGCTAGCCCAACCACAGGGGGCAGTGGCTACACCTTC.

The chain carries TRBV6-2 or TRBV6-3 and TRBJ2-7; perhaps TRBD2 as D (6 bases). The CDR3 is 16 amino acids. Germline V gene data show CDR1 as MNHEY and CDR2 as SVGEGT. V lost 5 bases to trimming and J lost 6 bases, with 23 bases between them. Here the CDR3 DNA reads TGTGCCAGCAGTGACAGTCCGCGGGGCCTCGGGGCCGAGCAGTACTTC. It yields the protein CASSDSPRGLGAEQYF.

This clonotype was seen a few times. The CDR3 spells CATSTLAGGRETQYF. The CDR3 nucleotides are TGTGCCACCAGTACACTAGCGGGGGGGCGTGAGACCCAGTACTTC. This sequence joins TRBV24-1 and TRBJ2-5; TRBD2 agrees at 13 bases. The germline CDR1 and CDR2 sequences are KGHDR and SFDVKD. The CDR3 length is 15 residues. After removal of 6 bases from V and 5 bases from J, the junction contained 5 bases not matched to a gene.

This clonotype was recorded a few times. CDR3 amino acids: CATSDRGQGAGNEQFF. The DNA for the CDR3 is TGTGCCACCAGTGACCGAGGACAGGGGGCAGGCAATGAGCAGTTCTTC. The chain combines TRBV24-1 with TRBJ2-1; 11 bases match TRBD1. After removal of 4 bases from V and 6 bases from J, the junction contained 7 bases not matched to a gene. There are 16 residues in the CDR3. Germline lookup yields CDR1 KGHDR and CDR2 SFDVKD.

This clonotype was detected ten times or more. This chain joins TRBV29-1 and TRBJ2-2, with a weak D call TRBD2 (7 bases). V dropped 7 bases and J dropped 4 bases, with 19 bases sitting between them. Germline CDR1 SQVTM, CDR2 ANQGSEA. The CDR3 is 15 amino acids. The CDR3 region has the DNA TGCAGCGCCCTGGGGGGGGGGCGCGGCACCGGGGAGCTGTTTTTT. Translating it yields CSALGGGRGTGELFF.